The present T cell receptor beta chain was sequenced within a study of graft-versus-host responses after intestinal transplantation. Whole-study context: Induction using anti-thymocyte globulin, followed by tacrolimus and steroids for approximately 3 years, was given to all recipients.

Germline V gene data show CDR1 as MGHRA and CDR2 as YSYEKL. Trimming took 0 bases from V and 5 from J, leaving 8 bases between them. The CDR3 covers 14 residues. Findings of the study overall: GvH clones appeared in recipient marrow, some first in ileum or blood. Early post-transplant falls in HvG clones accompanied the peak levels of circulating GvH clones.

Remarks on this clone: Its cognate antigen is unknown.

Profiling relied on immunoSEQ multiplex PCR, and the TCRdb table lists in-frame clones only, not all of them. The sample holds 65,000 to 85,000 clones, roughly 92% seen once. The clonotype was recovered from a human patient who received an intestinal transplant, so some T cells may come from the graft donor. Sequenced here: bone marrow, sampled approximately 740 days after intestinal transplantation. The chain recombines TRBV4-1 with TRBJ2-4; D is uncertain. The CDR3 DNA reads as TGCGCCAGCAGCCAAGAGGCTAGTGAAAACATTCAGTACTTC. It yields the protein CASSQEASENIQYF.